This T cell receptor (beta chain) is from a study of cytomegalovirus exposure and HLA in healthy donors. Concerning this clone: Its antigen is still unknown.

Whole-study findings and limits: HLA restriction was apparent for most CMV-associated TCR beta chains in a later analysis.

PCR was performed using 60 Vbeta and 13 Jbeta primers. Profiling relied on immunoSEQ multiplex PCR, and the TCRdb table lists in-frame clones only, not all of them. The sample yields about 170,000 clones, 65% to 85% seen once. V was clipped by 2 bases and J by 1 base, with 11 bases between them. Germline CDR1 and CDR2: LGHNA and YNFKEQ. The CDR3 is made up of 16 amino acids. This TCR derives from a woman in her fifties or sixties in good health and CMV-seropositive. The chain uses TRBV4-2 and TRBJ2-2; D is perhaps TRBD2 (5 bases). Sequencing was carried out using PBMCs. CDR3 amino acids: CASSQLEDGNTGELFF. The CDR3 DNA follows: TGTGCCAGCAGCCAACTGGAGGATGGGAACACCGGGGAGCTGTTTTTT.